The 5 T cell receptor beta chains below come from one sample, sequenced in a study of cytomegalovirus exposure and HLA in healthy donors. A multiplex PCR was run with 60 Vbeta primers and 13 Jbeta primers. Only in-frame clones appear in the TCRdb table, and some are missing; sequencing was by immunoSEQ multiplex PCR. The data show about 140,000 clones, about 79% seen once. Sequencing input: PBMCs. These receptor sequences come from a male donor in good health and CMV-seronegative.

J is TRBJ1-5 and V is TRBV5-1; TRBD1 matches at 8 bases. CDR1 is SGHRS and CDR2 is YFSETQ in the germline V gene. The V gene end was trimmed by 4 bases and the J gene end by 3 bases; junction bases not matched to a gene: 15. This CDR3 has 18 residues. CDR3 sequence: CASSLGGQGPNFNQPQHF. In DNA, the CDR3 is TGCGCCAGCAGCCTCGGTGGACAGGGCCCGAACTTCAATCAGCCCCAGCATTTT.

A note on this clone: Within the sample, other DNA sequences also encode this same CDR3. The V call is TRBV5-1, the J call TRBJ2-5; 7 bases are a match to TRBD2. The CDR3 runs 14 residues. The V and J ends lost 0 bases and 4 bases, in that order; junction bases with no gene match: 3. Germline V gene sequence: CDR1 SGHRS, CDR2 YFSETQ. The CDR3 region has the DNA TGCGCCAGCAGCTTGGGGACTAGAAGAGAGACCCAGTACTTC. It specifies CASSLGTRRETQYF.

The rearrangement links TRBV29-1 to TRBJ2-7; unclear D gene. Between the trimmed V and J ends, which lost 3 bases and 2 bases, there was a span of 8 bases. The CDR3 runs to 12 residues. CDR1 and CDR2 (germline): SQVTM, ANQGSEA. The CDR3: CSVESPAYEQYF. CDR3 DNA: TGCAGCGTTGAGTCCCCTGCCTACGAGCAGTACTTC.

This chain links TRBV19 with TRBJ1-4; D gene ambiguous. This CDR3 contains 15 residues. The germline V gene has CDR1 LNHDA and CDR2 SQIVND (reference sequence). Trimming took 5 bases from V and 8 from J, leaving 18 bases between them. CDR3 amino acids: CASSSFGSLREKLFF. The CDR3 DNA reads as TGTGCCAGTAGTTCCTTTGGGTCCCTGAGGGAAAAACTGTTTTTT.

V is TRBV6-5 and J is TRBJ1-1, with TRBD1 matching over 8 bases. Germline CDR1 and CDR2: MNHEY and SVGAGI. V lost 4 bases and J lost 1; bases outside the gene matches: 8. The CDR3 totals 16 residues. CDR3 coding DNA: TGTGCCAGCAGTTCCCGAAACAGGGGGGGGAACACTGAAGCTTTCTTT. The encoded protein is CASSSRNRGGNTEAFF.